This T cell receptor beta chain was recorded in a study of blood T cell repertoires in COVID-19. At the level of the study: Italy, Spain and the United States were the sources of the convalescent and acute COVID-19 samples. Nucleic acid was either cDNA or gDNA, and it came from T cells, B-cell-depleted T cells, or PBMCs.

Study processing details: Reference gene primers were amplified, and this amplification served to estimate nucleated cell counts. Some clones are missing from TCRdb's copy, which holds only in-frame ones; the method was immunoSEQ multiplex PCR. The D gene and trimming were derived from the DNA, and the V and J assignments and clone size from that table. The table lists about 64,000 clones, 84% of them singletons. V shed 0 bases and J shed 6 bases, with 14 bases lying between them. CDR1 is MNHEY and CDR2 is SVGAGI in the germline V gene. The CDR3 length is 15 residues. The origin of this receptor is a woman in her fifties or sixties with acute or convalescent COVID-19. This chain links TRBV6-5 with TRBJ1-1, with TRBD1 as a possible D gene (5 bases). The specimen sequenced was peripheral blood. The CDR3 DNA sequence: TGTGCCAGCAGTTACTCGAGGAGGGGAAAGCCTGAAGCTTTCTTT. It is translated as CASSYSRRGKPEAFF.